Sequencing of this T cell receptor beta chain was carried out in a study of shared clonotypes between healthy human individuals. Study-wide background: Each donor contributed plates that comprised three CD4 naive, three CD4 memory, two CD8 naive and one CD8 memory.

The CDR3 runs to 13 residues. The germline gives CDR1 LGHNT, CDR2 FRNRAP. The V end lost 7 bases, the J end lost 6 bases, and 13 bases lay between the germline ends. Assay: immunoSEQ multiplex PCR; the TCRdb copy retains only in-frame clones and omits some. Of approximately 1.4 million clones in the sample, 95% to 99% were seen once. Material for sequencing was naive CD4+ T cells sorted from blood. Specified subset: CD45RA+ positively selected. This receptor was obtained from a man aged 30 to 39 in good health. V is TRBV12-5 and J is TRBJ1-5, with D possibly matching TRBD1 (5 bases). The CDR3 nucleotides are TGTGCTAGTGCCCCTACCGGGGGTCAGCCCCAGCATTTT. This encodes CASAPTGGQPQHF.